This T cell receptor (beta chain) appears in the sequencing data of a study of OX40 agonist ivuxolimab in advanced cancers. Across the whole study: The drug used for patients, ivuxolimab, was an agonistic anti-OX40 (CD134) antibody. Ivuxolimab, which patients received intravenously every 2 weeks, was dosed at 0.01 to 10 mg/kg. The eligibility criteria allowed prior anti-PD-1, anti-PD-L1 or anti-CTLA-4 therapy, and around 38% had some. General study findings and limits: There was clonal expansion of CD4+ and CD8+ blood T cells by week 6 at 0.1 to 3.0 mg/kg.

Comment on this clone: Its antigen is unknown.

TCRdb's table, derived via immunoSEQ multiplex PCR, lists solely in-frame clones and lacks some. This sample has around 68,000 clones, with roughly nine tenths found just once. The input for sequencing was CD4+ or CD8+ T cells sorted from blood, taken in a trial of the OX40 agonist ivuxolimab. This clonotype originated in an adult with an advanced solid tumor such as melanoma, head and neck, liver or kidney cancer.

CDR3 bases: TGTGCCAGCAGCCGCACGACAGGGGGTTATGGCTACACCTTC. It translates to CASSRTTGGYGYTF. The chain is built from TRBV14 and TRBJ1-2, with 9 bases aligning to TRBD1. Germline V gene data show CDR1 as SGHDN and CDR2 as FVKESK. Unmatched junction bases numbered 5, after V lost 4 bases and J lost 5 bases. This CDR3 is built from 14 residues.